A selection of T cell receptor beta chains follows, all from one sample in a study of monozygotic twins with inflammatory bowel disease. After re-calling the 5' RACE reads, TCRdb lists one entry per CDR3 protein, DNA absent. This repertoire includes more than 350,000 distinct CDR3 sequences. Sequencing was carried out using blood. The receptors originated from a human donor with ulcerative colitis or Crohn's disease, or a healthy co-twin of an affected twin (not recorded which). CDR3s include the opening cysteine and the closing phenylalanine or tryptophan.

J gene,V gene,CDR3 protein
TRBJ2-7,TRBV6-1,CASVSRTGDFYEQYF
TRBJ2-7,TRBV20-1,CSARRSNDVEQYF
TRBJ1-2,TRBV19,CASSTRQGSNYGYTF
TRBJ2-1,TRBV20-1,CSARRSSGSQRRYNEQFF
TRBJ2-1,TRBV4-3,CASSLARAGGLSHEQFF
TRBJ1-1,TRBV12-3/TRBV12-4,CASSYTTPEAFF
TRBJ1-6,TRBV25-1,CASSEGSYNSPLHF
TRBJ2-7,TRBV3-1,CASSTLGTDSYEQYF
TRBJ2-2,TRBV11-1,CASSSGAGSGGELFF
TRBJ2-1,TRBV5-1,CASSLASGGAWDEQFF